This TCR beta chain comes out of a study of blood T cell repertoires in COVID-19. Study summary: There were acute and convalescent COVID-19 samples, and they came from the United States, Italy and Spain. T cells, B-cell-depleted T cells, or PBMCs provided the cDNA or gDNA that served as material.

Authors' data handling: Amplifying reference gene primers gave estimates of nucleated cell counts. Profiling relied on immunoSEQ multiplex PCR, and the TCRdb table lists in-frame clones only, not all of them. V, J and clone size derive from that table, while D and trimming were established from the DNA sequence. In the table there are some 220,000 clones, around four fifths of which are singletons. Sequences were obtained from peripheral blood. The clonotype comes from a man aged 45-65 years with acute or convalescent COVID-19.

CDR3 protein: CASSSDRGNTEAFF. CDR3 nucleotide sequence: TGTGCCAGCAGTTCGGACAGGGGTAACACTGAAGCTTTCTTT. The chain recombines TRBV27 with TRBJ1-1, with TRBD1 identical over 9 bases. In germline, CDR1 is MNHEY, CDR2 SMNVEV (reference sequence). This CDR3 has 14 residues. Losses at the gene ends were 4 bases for V and 2 bases for J; bases not matched to a gene: 2.